This TCR beta chain was profiled in a study of regulatory T cells in long-lasting Graves disease. Time point denoted: persistent/refractory GD, antithyroid drugs over 5 years with positive TRAb. Making the TCR library involved RNA that had been extracted from PBMCs. Doctors identified Graves' disease using the American Thyroid Association guidelines. Arm-PCR of CDR3 regions and iRepertoire HTBI primers were used to build TCR beta libraries. TCRdb fed the multiplex PCR reads into MiXCR, producing one record per CDR3 protein. The sample carries some 420,000 distinct CDR3 sequences, about 22% recorded once. Remarks on this clonotype: Antigen: not known.

The CDR3 has 16 amino acids. Germline V gene sequence: CDR1 MNHEY, CDR2 SMNVEV (reference sequence). The V gene lost 5 bases and the J gene lost 0 bases, with 11 bases spanning the gap. Whole-study findings and limits: Among samples with persistent disease, TRBV28, TRBJ1-2 and TRBJ2-5 were favored. Newly diagnosed Graves' patients exceeded persistent ones in TCR diversity.

This rearrangement joins TRBV27 to TRBJ1-6, with D unclear. This TCR was sampled from a female donor with Graves disease. The sequences come from peripheral blood mononuclear cells (PBMCs), collected when the disease was refractory, from a patient treated with antithyroid drugs. The CDR3 loop is CASSPYTSSYNSPLHF. The CDR3 DNA is TGTGCCAGCAGTCCCTACACCAGCTCCTATAATTCACCCCTCCACTTT.